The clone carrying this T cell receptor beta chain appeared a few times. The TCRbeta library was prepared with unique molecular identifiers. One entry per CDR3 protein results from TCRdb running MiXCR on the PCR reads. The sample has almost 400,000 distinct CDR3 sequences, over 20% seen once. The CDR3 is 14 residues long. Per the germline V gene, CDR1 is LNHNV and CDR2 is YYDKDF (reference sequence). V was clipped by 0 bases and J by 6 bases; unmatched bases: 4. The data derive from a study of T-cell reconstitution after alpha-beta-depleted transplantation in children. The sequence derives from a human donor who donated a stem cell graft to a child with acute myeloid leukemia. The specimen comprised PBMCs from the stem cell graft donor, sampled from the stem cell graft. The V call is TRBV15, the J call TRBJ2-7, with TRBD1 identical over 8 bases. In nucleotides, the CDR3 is TGTGCCACCAGCAGAGACAGGGGGCTCACCGAGCAGTACTTC. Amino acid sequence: CATSRDRGLTEQYF.